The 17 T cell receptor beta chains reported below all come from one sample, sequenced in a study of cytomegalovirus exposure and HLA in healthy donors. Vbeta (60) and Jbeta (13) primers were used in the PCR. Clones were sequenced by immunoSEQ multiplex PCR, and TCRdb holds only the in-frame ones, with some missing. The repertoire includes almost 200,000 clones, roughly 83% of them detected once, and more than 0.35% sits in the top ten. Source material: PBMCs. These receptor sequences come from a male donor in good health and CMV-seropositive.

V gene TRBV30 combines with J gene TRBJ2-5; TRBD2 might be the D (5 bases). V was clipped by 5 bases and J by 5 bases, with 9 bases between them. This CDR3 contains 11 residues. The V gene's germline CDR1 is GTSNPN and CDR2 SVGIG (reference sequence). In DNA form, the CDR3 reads TGTGCCTGGGGAAGGGAGGAGACCCAGTACTTC. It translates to CAWGREETQYF.

CDR3 bases: TGCAGCGTTGTATATGGAGGGACTGAAGCTTTCTTT. Residues: CSVVYGGTEAFF. The chain links TRBV29-1 to TRBJ1-1, with D unclear. CDR1 SQVTM and CDR2 ANQGSEA come from the germline V gene. Trimming stripped 4 bases from V and 5 bases from J, with 11 bases between. The CDR3 totals 12 residues.

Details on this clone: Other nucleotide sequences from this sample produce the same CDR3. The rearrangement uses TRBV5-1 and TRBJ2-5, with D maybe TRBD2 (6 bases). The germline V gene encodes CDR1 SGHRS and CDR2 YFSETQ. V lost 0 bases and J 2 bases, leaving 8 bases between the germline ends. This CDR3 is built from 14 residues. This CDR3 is CASSLVGGQETQYF. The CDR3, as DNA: TGCGCCAGCAGCTTGGTTGGGGGGCAAGAGACCCAGTACTTC.

The CDR3 sequence is CACAGGNQPQHF. CDR3 DNA: TGTGCCTGCGCAGGGGGCAATCAGCCCCAGCATTTT. V usage is TRBV6-6 and J usage is TRBJ1-5, with a possible D match to TRBD1 (6 bases). The germline V gene has CDR1 MNHNY and CDR2 SVGAGI (reference sequence). Trimming left V 11 bases short and J 2 bases short, with 10 bases between. This CDR3 is built from 12 residues.

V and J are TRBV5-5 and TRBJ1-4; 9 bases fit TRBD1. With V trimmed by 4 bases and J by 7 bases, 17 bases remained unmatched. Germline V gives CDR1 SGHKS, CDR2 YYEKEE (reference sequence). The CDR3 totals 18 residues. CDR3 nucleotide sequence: TGTGCCAGCAGCCCCCAGTTTCGAGACAGGGGGTTAAGTGAAAAACTGTTTTTT. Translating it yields CASSPQFRDRGLSEKLFF.

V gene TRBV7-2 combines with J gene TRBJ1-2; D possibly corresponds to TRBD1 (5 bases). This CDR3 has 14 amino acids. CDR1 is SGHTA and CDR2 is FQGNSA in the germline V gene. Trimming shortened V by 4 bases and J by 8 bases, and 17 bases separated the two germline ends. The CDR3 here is CASSSRGGEGGYTF. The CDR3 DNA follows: TGTGCCAGCAGCTCCCGGGGGGGGGAGGGAGGCTACACCTTC. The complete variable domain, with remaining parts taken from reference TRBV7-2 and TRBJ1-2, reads GAGVSQSPSNKVTEKGKDVELRCDPISGHTALYWYRQSLGQGLEFLIYFQGNSAPDKSGLPSDRFSAERTGGSVSTLTIQRTQQEDSAVYLCASSSRGGEGGYTFGSGTRLTVV.

CDR3 sequence: CASSYSSWGEAGYTF. The CDR3 DNA is TGTGCCAGCAGTTACTCGTCCTGGGGGGAGGCCGGCTACACCTTC. The chain employs TRBV6-5 and TRBJ1-2, with D possibly matching TRBD1 (5 bases). The V gene lost 0 bases and the J gene lost 8 bases, with 16 bases spanning the gap. The CDR3 runs to 15 residues. The germline gives CDR1 MNHEY, CDR2 SVGAGI.

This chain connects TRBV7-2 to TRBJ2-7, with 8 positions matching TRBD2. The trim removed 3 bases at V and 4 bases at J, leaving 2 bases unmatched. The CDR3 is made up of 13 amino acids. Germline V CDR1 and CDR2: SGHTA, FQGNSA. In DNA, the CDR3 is TGTGCCAGCAGCTTCGGGGGGGGATACGAGCAGTACTTC. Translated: CASSFGGGYEQYF.

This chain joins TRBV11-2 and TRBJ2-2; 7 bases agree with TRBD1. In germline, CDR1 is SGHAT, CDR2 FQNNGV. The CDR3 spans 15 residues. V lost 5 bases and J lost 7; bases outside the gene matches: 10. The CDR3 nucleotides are TGTGCCAGCAGCCCTAGGACAGGCGAGAACGGGGAGCTGTTTTTT. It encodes CASSPRTGENGELFF.

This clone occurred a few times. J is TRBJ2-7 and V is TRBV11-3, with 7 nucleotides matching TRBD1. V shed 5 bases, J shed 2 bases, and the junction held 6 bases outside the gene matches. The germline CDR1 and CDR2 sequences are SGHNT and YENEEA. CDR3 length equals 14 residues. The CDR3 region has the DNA TGTGCCAGCAGCCCCTGGGACAGAGCCTACGAGCAGTACTTC. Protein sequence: CASSPWDRAYEQYF.

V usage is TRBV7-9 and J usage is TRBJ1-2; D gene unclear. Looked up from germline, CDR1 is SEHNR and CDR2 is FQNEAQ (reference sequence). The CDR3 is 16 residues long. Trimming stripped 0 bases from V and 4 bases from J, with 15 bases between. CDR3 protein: CASSLAGGGKGYGYTF. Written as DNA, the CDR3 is TGTGCCAGCAGCTTAGCGGGAGGAGGGAAAGGCTATGGCTACACCTTC.

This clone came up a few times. The CDR3, as DNA: TGTGCCAGCACCCCACTGGGGAGGGGAGATACGCAGTATTTT. Residues: CASTPLGRGDTQYF. The chain couples TRBV11-1 to TRBJ2-3, with 7 bases fitting TRBD2. Germline loops: CDR1 SGHAT, CDR2 FQDESV (reference sequence). J lost 5 bases, V lost 7 bases, and 9 bases had no gene match. The CDR3 totals 14 residues.

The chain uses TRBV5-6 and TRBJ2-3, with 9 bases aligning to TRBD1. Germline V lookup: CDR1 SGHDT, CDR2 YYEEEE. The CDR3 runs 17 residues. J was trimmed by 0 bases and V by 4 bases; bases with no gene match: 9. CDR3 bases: TGTGCCAGCAGCCACCGAACAGGGGGCCCGAGCACAGATACGCAGTATTTT. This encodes CASSHRTGGPSTDTQYF.

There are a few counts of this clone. CDR3 in amino acids: CAWSVASVSGYTF. DNA for the CDR3: TGTGCCTGGAGTGTCGCATCGGTATCCGGCTACACCTTC. This chain joins TRBV30 and TRBJ1-2; no firm D call. Germline V gives CDR1 GTSNPN, CDR2 SVGIG (reference sequence). The CDR3 is made up of 13 amino acids. Between the trimmed V and J ends, which lost 0 bases and 8 bases, there was a span of 13 bases.

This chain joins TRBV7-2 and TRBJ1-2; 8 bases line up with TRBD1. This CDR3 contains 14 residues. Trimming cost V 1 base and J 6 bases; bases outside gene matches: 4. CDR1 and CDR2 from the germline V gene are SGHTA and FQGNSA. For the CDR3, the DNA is TGTGCCAGCAGCTTAGGACAGGGGTGGGATGGCTACACCTTC. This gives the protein CASSLGQGWDGYTF.

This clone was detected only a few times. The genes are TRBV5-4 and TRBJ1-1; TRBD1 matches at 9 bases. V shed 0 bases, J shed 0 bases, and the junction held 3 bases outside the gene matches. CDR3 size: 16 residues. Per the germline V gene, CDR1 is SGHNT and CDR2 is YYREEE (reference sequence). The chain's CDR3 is CASSLGTGVMNTEAFF. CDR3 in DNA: TGTGCCAGCAGCTTGGGGACAGGGGTAATGAACACTGAAGCTTTCTTT.

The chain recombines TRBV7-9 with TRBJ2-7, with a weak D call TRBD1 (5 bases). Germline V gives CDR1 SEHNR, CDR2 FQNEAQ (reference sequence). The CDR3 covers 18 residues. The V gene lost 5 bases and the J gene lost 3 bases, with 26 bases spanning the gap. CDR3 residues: CASSQYGRIRGNDYEQYF. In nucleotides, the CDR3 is TGTGCCAGCAGCCAGTACGGTCGGATAAGGGGTAACGACTACGAGCAGTACTTC.